This TCR beta chain is from a study of blood T cells in healthy people across ages. General study points: Among T cells, TCR beta diversity per million cells dropped roughly linearly as age rose.

The CDR3 extends over 16 amino acids. Germline CDR1 reads SGHRS; CDR2 reads YFSETQ. Between the trimmed V and J ends, which lost 4 bases and 0 bases, there was a span of 14 bases. Then a second PCR, running about 6 to 11 cycles, was carried out with a sample-barcoded 5' primer and a J-beta primer mix. TCRdb processed the 5' RACE reads anew with MiXCR; each CDR3 protein has one entry. The sample shows 700,000 to 950,000 distinct CDR3 sequences, approximately 43% of them seen only once. As for this clonotype: Its antigen is undetermined.

Each individual donor underwent a draw of approximately 9.8 milliliters of peripheral blood. Per individual sample, total RNA of at least 6 micrograms was extracted. Source material: blood. The clonotype originates from a woman aged 55 to 70 in good health. This chain uses TRBV5-1 with TRBJ2-1; weak D call: TRBD2 (6 bases). As DNA, the CDR3 is TGCGCCAGCAGCGCCAGGGACTCCAGCTCCTACAATGAGCAGTTCTTC. This codes for CASSARDSSSYNEQFF. The full variable domain, completed using reference TRBV5-1 and TRBJ2-1, is KAGVTQTPRYLIKTRGQQVTLSCSPISGHRSVSWYQQTPGQGLQFLFEYFSETQRNKGNFPGRFSGRQFSNSRSEMNVSTLELGDSALYLCASSARDSSSYNEQFFGPGTRLTVL.